The rows below give T cell receptor beta chains drawn from one sample of a study of OX40 agonist ivuxolimab in advanced cancers. TCRdb's table, derived via immunoSEQ multiplex PCR, lists solely in-frame clones and lacks some. The sample lists tens of thousands of clones, approximately 86% occurring once. The sequences come from CD4+ or CD8+ T cells sorted from blood, collected in a trial of the OX40 agonist ivuxolimab. The receptors were gathered from an adult with an advanced solid tumor such as melanoma, head and neck, liver or kidney cancer. Both conserved end residues are part of each CDR3. Each record gives: V gene, D gene, J gene, clone size, CDR3 protein, CDR3 DNA. The D gene is left open where the match is weak. Size is stated for part of the rows, as once, few or many counts, or as a class when the clone is expanded.

>TRBV18|NA|TRBJ2-7|NA
CASSPGKGAYEQYF
TGTGCCAGCTCACCGGGGAAAGGGGCATACGAGCAGTACTTC
>TRBV28|TRBD2|TRBJ2-5|few
CASSLGGSSGETQYF
TGTGCCAGCAGTTTAGGCGGGAGCAGCGGGGAGACCCAGTACTTC
>TRBV7-9|TRBD1|TRBJ1-1|NA
CASSLGGTGKGNTEAFF
TGTGCCAGCAGCTTAGGAGGGACAGGGAAAGGGAACACTGAAGCTTTCTTT
>TRBV6-5|TRBD1|TRBJ2-7|NA
CASSLWTGGPHEQYF
TGTGCCAGCAGTCTATGGACAGGGGGACCCCACGAGCAGTACTTC
>TRBV28|NA|TRBJ2-7|NA
CASSTPGTGAYEQYF
TGTGCCAGCAGTACTCCTGGGACGGGAGCCTACGAGCAGTACTTC
>TRBV7-8|NA|TRBJ1-5|NA
CASSLVSNQPQHF
TGTGCCAGCAGCTTAGTTAGCAATCAGCCCCAGCATTTT
>TRBV11-2|TRBD2|TRBJ2-1|few
CASSLLRAGGPMNEQFF
TGTGCCAGCAGCTTACTTCGGGCGGGAGGGCCAATGAATGAGCAGTTCTTC
>TRBV11-2|NA|TRBJ2-2|few
CASSLVGLNTGELFF
TGTGCCAGCAGCTTAGTCGGCTTAAACACCGGGGAGCTGTTTTTT
>TRBV27|NA|TRBJ1-2|once
CASSRSRAGGYTF
TGTGCCAGCAGCAGGTCCCGGGCGGGTGGCTACACCTTC
>TRBV27|NA|TRBJ2-1|NA
CASSFGGPSYNEQFF
TGTGCCAGCAGTTTCGGGGGACCCTCCTACAATGAGCAGTTCTTC
>TRBV7-2|NA|TRBJ2-7|NA
CASSDPGSHSSYEQYF
TGTGCCAGCAGCGACCCGGGCAGCCACAGCTCCTACGAGCAGTACTTC
>TRBV29-1|TRBD2|TRBJ2-1|NA
CSVVRGGKEQFF
TGCAGCGTTGTGAGGGGAGGGAAAGAGCAGTTCTTC
>TRBV30|NA|TRBJ2-7|once
CAWGDRNEQYF
TGTGCCTGGGGTGACAGAAACGAGCAGTACTTC
>TRBV18|NA|TRBJ1-5|few
CASSSTTDNQPQHF
TGTGCCAGCTCATCAACGACGGATAATCAGCCCCAGCATTTT
>TRBV5-4|TRBD1|TRBJ2-1|NA
CASSSGTGGYNEQFF
TGTGCCAGCAGCTCCGGGACAGGGGGGTACAATGAGCAGTTCTTC
>TRBV5-4|NA|TRBJ2-7|NA
CASSLDLSYEQYF
TGTGCCAGCAGCTTGGACTTGTCCTACGAGCAGTACTTC
>TRBV6-5|NA|TRBJ2-3|NA
CASSVGGRGTDTQYF
TGTGCCAGCAGTGTAGGTGGCAGGGGCACAGATACGCAGTATTTT
>TRBV6-1|NA|TRBJ2-7|NA
CASSEVGLLSYEQYF
TGTGCCAGCAGTGAAGTGGGACTCCTCTCCTACGAGCAGTACTTC
>TRBV5-1|NA|TRBJ1-2|NA
CASSRDGRTDYYGYTF
TGCGCCAGCAGCAGGGACGGCCGGACTGACTACTATGGCTACACCTTC
>TRBV29-1|NA|TRBJ1-1|NA
CSVVRSDGTEAFF
TGCAGCGTTGTGAGGTCGGACGGCACTGAAGCTTTCTTT
>TRBV30|NA|TRBJ2-7|NA
CAWSPLGIGNEQYF
TGTGCCTGGAGTCCACTAGGCATTGGGAACGAGCAGTACTTC
>TRBV7-9|NA|TRBJ1-1|NA
CASSLGGHPGTEAFF
TGTGCCAGCAGCTTAGGGGGACACCCGGGGACTGAAGCTTTCTTT
>TRBV30|NA|TRBJ2-3|NA
CAWNGGEANEKMQIAQYF
TGTGCCTGGAACGGCGGCGAGGCAAACGAGAAGATGCAGATCGCGCAGTATTTT
>TRBV6-5|TRBD1|TRBJ2-7|NA
CASSDRGREQYF
TGTGCCAGCAGCGACAGGGGGCGGGAGCAGTACTTC
>TRBV5-1|NA|TRBJ2-2|NA
CASSSAGTSNTGELFF
TGCGCCAGCAGCTCGGCCGGGACCTCGAACACCGGGGAGCTGTTTTTT
>TRBV4-1|NA|TRBJ2-1|NA
CASSQNGLGRDEQFF
TGCGCCAGCAGCCAGAATGGTCTAGGGCGGGATGAGCAGTTCTTC
>TRBV19|TRBD2|TRBJ2-3|NA
CASSSTPGLAGGPSTDTQYF
TGTGCCAGTAGCTCCACCCCGGGACTAGCGGGAGGCCCCAGCACAGATACGCAGTATTTT
>TRBV7-2|TRBD2|TRBJ2-7|NA
CASSLAGTSDYEQYF
TGTGCCAGCAGCTTAGCAGGGACTAGCGACTACGAGCAGTACTTC
>TRBV7-9|NA|TRBJ2-3|NA
CASSWRESQDTQYF
TGTGCCAGCAGCTGGCGGGAATCGCAGGATACGCAGTATTTT
>TRBV18|NA|TRBJ2-5|NA
CASSRDGRATQETQYF
TGTGCCAGCTCCCGTGATGGCAGGGCAACACAAGAGACCCAGTACTTC
>TRBV27|TRBD1|TRBJ2-2|few
CASSLRQGYTGELFF
TGTGCCAGCAGTTTACGACAGGGGTACACCGGGGAGCTGTTTTTT
>TRBV10-1|TRBD1|TRBJ2-7|NA
CASSEETGPYEQYF
TGCGCCAGCAGTGAGGAGACAGGGCCATACGAGCAGTACTTC
>TRBV28|TRBD1|TRBJ2-7|NA
CGAGTARSYEQYF
TGTGGGGCCGGGACAGCCCGTTCCTACGAGCAGTACTTC
>TRBV27|TRBD2|TRBJ2-3|NA
CASSRRGATDTQYF
TGTGCCAGCAGTAGGCGGGGGGCCACAGATACGCAGTATTTT
>TRBV14|TRBD2|TRBJ2-1|NA
CASSATYSGGRPSNEQFF
TGTGCCAGCAGCGCAACGTACAGCGGGGGCCGACCCTCAAATGAGCAGTTCTTC
>TRBV27|TRBD1|TRBJ1-1|NA
CASSLAGTVEAFF
TGTGCCAGCAGTTTAGCCGGGACAGTTGAAGCTTTCTTT
>TRBV7-3|NA|TRBJ1-1|NA
CASSTQGPGTEAFF
TGTGCCAGCAGCACTCAGGGCCCTGGGACTGAAGCTTTCTTT
>TRBV18|NA|TRBJ2-7|NA
CASSPDRTRSYEQYF
TGTGCCAGCTCACCAGACAGGACCCGATCCTACGAGCAGTACTTC
>TRBV6-5|NA|TRBJ1-3|few
CASRYVNTIYF
TGTGCCAGCCGTTACGTAAACACCATATATTTT
>TRBV29-1|TRBD1|TRBJ1-1|NA
CSVEPFAQGERNTEAFF
TGCAGCGTCGAACCTTTCGCACAGGGGGAAAGGAACACTGAAGCTTTCTTT
>TRBV18|TRBD2|TRBJ2-1|NA
CASSPQEAGVHNEQFF
TGTGCCAGCTCACCACAAGAGGCGGGAGTCCACAATGAGCAGTTCTTC
>TRBV29-1|NA|TRBJ2-7|NA
CSVVRGNFFSSYEQYF
TGCAGCGTTGTCCGAGGGAACTTTTTCAGCTCCTACGAGCAGTACTTC
>TRBV28|NA|TRBJ2-7|NA
CASRQGDYEQYF
TGTGCCAGTAGGCAGGGAGACTACGAGCAGTACTTC
>TRBV2|TRBD1|TRBJ1-2|NA
CASSPTGTGIGYTF
TGTGCCAGCAGTCCGACAGGGACAGGCATTGGCTACACCTTC
>TRBV6-5|TRBD1|TRBJ2-5|NA
CASSRDRGRETQYF
TGTGCCAGCAGTCGGGACAGGGGTAGGGAGACCCAGTACTTC
>TRBV5-4|TRBD2|TRBJ2-7|NA
CASSQGLAGYEQYF
TGTGCCAGCAGCCAGGGACTAGCCGGTTACGAGCAGTACTTC
>TRBV5-3|NA|TRBJ2-3|NA
CARTRARRSLGKDTQYF
TGTGCCAGAACCCGAGCCAGGAGGTCCTTAGGGAAGGATACGCAGTATTTT
>TRBV28|TRBD2|TRBJ2-7|NA
CASSLLGRGLGVEQYF
TGTGCCAGCAGTTTATTAGGGAGGGGTCTAGGAGTCGAGCAGTACTTC
>TRBV29-1|TRBD1|TRBJ2-7|NA
CSVEATRDRVSEQYF
TGCAGCGTTGAAGCCACACGGGACAGGGTTTCCGAGCAGTACTTC
>TRBV19|NA|TRBJ2-1|NA
CASSARQHNNEQFF
TGTGCCAGTAGCGCCAGGCAGCACAACAATGAGCAGTTCTTC
>TRBV2|NA|TRBJ2-5|NA
CASSEKRTGRAAETQYF
TGTGCCAGCAGTGAAAAACGGACGGGCAGGGCCGCAGAGACCCAGTACTTC
>TRBV7-2|NA|TRBJ1-2|NA
CASSLAQRGGGYTF
TGTGCCAGCAGCTTAGCGCAACGGGGGGGTGGCTACACCTTC
>TRBV14|NA|TRBJ1-6|NA
CASSQSTVYNSPLHF
TGTGCCAGCAGCCAATCGACAGTCTATAATTCACCCCTCCACTTT
>TRBV11-2|NA|TRBJ1-4|NA
CASSFRGVNEKLFF
TGTGCCAGCAGCTTTCGTGGGGTTAATGAAAAACTGTTTTTT
>TRBV28|TRBD1|TRBJ1-1|NA
CASSSPDRVATEAFF
TGTGCCAGCAGTTCCCCGGACAGGGTCGCCACTGAAGCTTTCTTT
>TRBV4-1|NA|TRBJ1-5|NA
CASSPGARGRSNQPQHF
TGCGCCAGCAGCCCCGGGGCGAGGGGCCGAAGCAATCAGCCCCAGCATTTT
>TRBV18|TRBD2|TRBJ2-1|NA
CASSPGLTSGYNEQFF
TGTGCCAGCTCACCCGGGTTGACTAGCGGTTACAATGAGCAGTTCTTC
>TRBV18|NA|TRBJ2-7|NA
CASSPKEGAVHEQYF
TGTGCCAGCTCACCAAAGGAGGGGGCTGTCCACGAGCAGTACTTC